The 21 T cell receptor beta chains presented below share a single source sample, sequenced in a study of shared clonotypes between healthy human individuals. Some clones are missing from TCRdb's copy, which holds only in-frame ones; the method was immunoSEQ multiplex PCR. The profile shows 450,000 or so clones, roughly four fifths of them singletons. The specimen sequenced was PBMCs. The receptors shown here come from a woman aged 35 to 49 in good health. Some clones in this sample may be carry-over from other donors' samples.

The rearrangement uses TRBV28 and TRBJ2-5; 7 nucleotides align to TRBD2. J gave up 4 bases and V 7 bases, and 12 bases lay outside the gene matches. This CDR3 is 15 amino acids long. Germline CDR1 MDHEN, CDR2 SYDVKM. This chain's CDR3 is CASIAGVGGGETQYF. As DNA, the CDR3 is TGTGCCAGCATCGCGGGGGTCGGGGGAGGAGAGACCCAGTACTTC.

CDR3 loop: CASSLRAQRDPYEQYF. In nucleotides, the CDR3 is TGTGCCAGCAGCTTAAGGGCGCAACGGGACCCCTACGAGCAGTACTTC. The chain couples TRBV7-2 to TRBJ2-7; D assignment may be TRBD1 or TRBD2 (5 bases each). V was clipped by 2 bases and J by 2 bases, with 16 bases between them. Germline assignment: CDR1 SGHTA and CDR2 FQGNSA. The CDR3 totals 16 residues.

A word on this clone: This clone may be a read error of a much larger clone one base away. V gene TRBV7-6 combines with J gene TRBJ2-3, with D perhaps matching TRBD2 (5 bases). This CDR3 spans 15 amino acids. Between the trimmed V and J ends, which lost 1 base and 3 bases, there was a span of 11 bases. Germline loops: CDR1 SGHVS, CDR2 FNYEAQ. CDR3 nucleotide sequence: TGTGCCAGCAGCTTAGAGGGAGAACTGACAGATACGCAGTATTTT. Amino acid sequence: CASSLEGELTDTQYF.

For this clone: The junction differs from germline at one of its ends, possibly a read error. The chain carries TRBV30 and TRBJ1-3, with TRBD1 as a possible D gene (5 bases). Germline V gives CDR1 GTSNPN, CDR2 SVGIG (reference sequence). This CDR3 is built from 14 residues. The DNA for the CDR3 is TGTGCCCGGAGCCAGGGATTCTCTGGAAACACCATATATTTT. It translates to CARSQGFSGNTIYF.

There are many counts of this clone. Additional DNA sequences in this sample encode the identical CDR3. J is TRBJ1-1 and V is TRBV7-3; D not certain. This CDR3 spans 16 amino acids. Germline lookup yields CDR1 SGHTA and CDR2 FQGTGA. Trimming cost V 0 bases and J 0 bases, with 11 bases left between them. This CDR3 reads CASSLTRTSLNTEAFF. The CDR3 nucleotides are TGTGCCAGCAGCTTAACTCGTACAAGTTTGAACACTGAAGCTTTCTTT.

V and J are TRBV27 and TRBJ2-7; TRBD1 matches 9 bases. CDR1 and CDR2 from the germline V gene are MNHEY and SMNVEV (reference sequence). This CDR3 comprises 12 residues. The V segment lost 5 bases and the J segment 7 bases; nucleotides outside the gene matches: 3. CDR3 residues: CASSDRGREQYF. CDR3 in DNA: TGTGCCAGCAGTGACAGGGGGAGGGAGCAGTACTTC.

A note on this clone: With a far larger clone one base away, a read error is the likely cause. Different DNA sequences within this sample yield the same CDR3. The chain employs TRBV11-2 and TRBJ2-7; D gene uncertain. The CDR3 has 14 amino acids. The germline CDR1 and CDR2 sequences are SGHAT and FQNNGV. V lost 1 base and J 4 bases, leaving 11 bases between the germline ends. For the CDR3, the DNA is TGTGCCAGCAGCTTAGTAGATGGGAAATACGAGCAGTACTTC. Amino acid sequence: CASSLVDGKYEQYF.

Concerning this clone: With a far larger clone one base away, a read error is the likely cause. This sample includes further DNA sequences coding for the same CDR3. This chain uses TRBV4-2 with TRBJ2-1, with 9 bases lining up with TRBD2. This CDR3 contains 16 residues. Germline V lookup: CDR1 LGHNA, CDR2 YNFKEQ. The CDR3, as DNA: TGTGCCAGCAGTCAAGATGAAGGTAGCGGGAGCAATGAGCAGTTCTTC. Its translation is CASSQDEGSGSNEQFF.

Comment on this clone: Possible read error: a much larger clone is one base away. Other DNA sequences within the sample encode an identical CDR3. The chain links TRBV30 to TRBJ2-5; D perhaps matches TRBD2 (6 bases). In germline, CDR1 is GTSNPN, CDR2 SVGIG (reference sequence). Trimming removed 3 bases from V and 2 bases from J, with 19 bases in between. The CDR3 runs 16 residues. The DNA for the CDR3 is TGTGCCTGGAGGGCCCGTGGGGCAGGACTACAAGAGACCCAGTACTTC. It is translated as CAWRARGAGLQETQYF.

As concerns this clone: A read error is the likely source, as a far larger clone sits one nucleotide away. Likely a read error: the CDR3 ends without its conserved phenylalanine or tryptophan. The chain is built from TRBV7-9 and TRBJ1-1; D unresolved. The length of the CDR3 is 12 residues. The V gene's germline CDR1 is SEHNR and CDR2 FQNEAQ (reference sequence). V was pared by 5 bases and J by 4 bases, with 8 bases between. DNA of the CDR3: TGTGCCAGCAGCACCGGACCCACTGAAGCTTTCGTT. Encoded protein: CASSTGPTEAFV.

The V gene is TRBV30, the J gene TRBJ1-1; D possibly corresponds to TRBD1 (5 bases). CDR1 and CDR2 (germline): GTSNPN, SVGIG (reference sequence). CDR3 length equals 16 residues. V was clipped by 0 bases and J by 11 bases, with 25 bases between them. The CDR3 loop reads CAWSVVGGRTTFLAFF. DNA of the CDR3: TGTGCCTGGAGTGTTGTGGGTGGCAGGACAACTTTCCTTGCTTTCTTT.

J is TRBJ1-1 and V is TRBV10-3; possible D gene TRBD1, 5 bases. V was clipped by 0 bases and J by 5 bases, with 13 bases between them. The CDR3 has 15 amino acids. Germline assignment: CDR1 ENHRY and CDR2 SYGVKD. The CDR3 DNA reads as TGTGCCATCAGTGAGTCGGGAGGCAAGGGGACTGAAGCTTTCTTT. Amino acids: CAISESGGKGTEAFF.

In this sample, this clone turned up a few times. The sample carries other DNA sequences with the same CDR3. This chain connects TRBV18 to TRBJ1-5, with D tentatively TRBD1 (5 bases). CDR3 length: 15 residues. Trimming removed 6 bases from V and 1 base from J, with 13 bases in between. Looked up from germline, CDR1 is KGHSH and CDR2 is LQKENI. The DNA for the CDR3 is TGTGCCAGCTCCCCCGCCGGGGGGAGCAATCAGCCCCAGCATTTT. Its protein product is CASSPAGGSNQPQHF.

The CDR3 reads CASSLGWGRLSYEQYF. For the CDR3, the DNA is TGTGCCAGCAGCTTGGGATGGGGTCGACTTTCCTACGAGCAGTACTTC. This chain joins TRBV5-8 and TRBJ2-7; D is unclear. Per germline, CDR1 SGHTS and CDR2 YDEGEE. The CDR3 spans 16 residues. The ends were cut back, 0 bases at V and 1 base at J, with 14 bases in the middle.

This clone has only one observation. The V and J genes are TRBV18 and TRBJ1-1; 7 nucleotides line up with TRBD1. V gave up 2 bases and J gave up 1 base; unmatched junction bases: 16. The CDR3 contains 19 residues. Germline V CDR1 and CDR2: KGHSH, LQKENI. This chain's CDR3 is CASSPGFKRGQSSNTEAFF. The CDR3 DNA follows: TGTGCCAGCTCACCAGGGTTTAAGAGGGGGCAGAGTTCGAACACTGAAGCTTTCTTT.

This chain connects TRBV5-1 to TRBJ1-2, with TRBD1 matching 10 bases. J gave up 7 bases and V 4 bases, and 7 bases lay outside the gene matches. CDR3 length: 14 residues. The V gene's germline CDR1 is SGHRS and CDR2 YFSETQ. The CDR3 here is CASSPGDRGAGYTF. The CDR3 coding sequence is TGCGCCAGCAGCCCAGGGGACAGGGGCGCTGGCTACACCTTC.

The J gene is TRBJ2-7, the V gene TRBV7-2; weak D call: TRBD2 (5 bases). Germline V gives CDR1 SGHTA, CDR2 FQGNSA. CDR3 length: 13 amino acids. Trimming removed 5 bases at V and 6 bases at J, with 14 bases between. In DNA, the CDR3 is TGTGCCAGCAGCCCCGACTACTCGGGCGAGCAGTACTTC. It specifies CASSPDYSGEQYF.

The chain combines TRBV25-1 with TRBJ1-5, with D possibly matching TRBD1 (6 bases). Germline assignment: CDR1 MGHDK and CDR2 SYGVNS. The length of the CDR3 is 16 residues. V lost 4 bases and J 6 bases, leaving 19 bases between the germline ends. DNA for the CDR3: TGTGCCAGCAGTGGGGCCCAAGAGGGGGGCCTTCAGCCCCAGCATTTT. Its protein product is CASSGAQEGGLQPQHF.

The V call is TRBV11-3, the J call TRBJ2-1; the D is unclear. Trimming removed 5 bases at V and 3 bases at J, with 17 bases between. The CDR3 is 16 amino acids. CDR1 is SGHNT and CDR2 is YENEEA in the germline V gene. The CDR3: CASSRGSAQNYNEQFF. The CDR3 nucleotides read TGTGCCAGCAGCCGCGGCTCTGCGCAGAACTACAATGAGCAGTTCTTC. Full variable domain (remainder filled in from reference TRBV11-3 and TRBJ2-1): EAGVVQSPRYKIIEKKQPVAFWCNPISGHNTLYWYLQNLGQGPELLIRYENEEAVDDSQLPKDRFSAERLKGVDSTLKIQPAELGDSAVYLCASSRGSAQNYNEQFFGPGTRLTVL.

The V call is TRBV18, the J call TRBJ2-1, with 9 bases fitting TRBD1. Germline V gene lookup returns CDR1 KGHSH and CDR2 LQKENI. This CDR3 is 15 amino acids long. V lost 2 bases, J lost 9 bases, and 8 bases stayed unmatched. CDR3: CASSPTGTGWSEQFF. The DNA for the CDR3 is TGTGCCAGCTCACCAACCGGGACAGGGTGGAGTGAGCAGTTCTTC.

Comment on this clone: With a much larger clone just one base away, this may be a read error. The chain joins TRBV11-3 to TRBJ1-3; no clear D gene. Trimming cost V 1 base and J 0 bases, with 10 bases left between them. CDR1 SGHNT and CDR2 YENEEA come from the germline V gene. The CDR3 spans 16 residues. CDR3 loop: CASSLGTPSSGNTIYF. The DNA of the CDR3 is TGTGCCAGCAGCTTAGGTACACCATCCTCTGGAAACACCATATATTTT.